The subject of this entry is one T cell receptor beta chain. Its antigen remains unknown. The V end lost 3 bases, the J end lost 5 bases, and 13 bases lay between the germline ends. CDR1 and CDR2 from the germline V gene are SNHLY and FYNNEI. The CDR3 is made up of 14 amino acids. The donors comprised healthy bone marrow donors. These data belong to a study of cytomegalovirus exposure and HLA in healthy donors. PCR employed 60 Vbeta and 13 Jbeta primers. Sequencing used immunoSEQ multiplex PCR; TCRdb keeps in-frame clones, though not all of them. Seen here are 63,000 or so clones, about 70% observed once, and the top ten hold about a fifth. Study-level findings and limits: Among the most significant clusters, several appeared linked to common viral pathogens in a later analysis. In a later analysis, TCR beta V- and J-gene trimming was associated with a missense DCLRE1C variant.

This clonotype originated in a woman in her thirties in good health and CMV-seropositive. The sample taken for sequencing was PBMCs. J is TRBJ1-1 and V is TRBV2, with unresolved D. The CDR3 coding sequence is TGTGCCAGCAGTGATCGGGGAGCGGGTACTGAAGCTTTCTTT. Translating gives CASSDRGAGTEAFF. Full variable domain (missing parts from reference TRBV2 and TRBJ1-1): EPEVTQTPSHQVTQMGQEVILRCVPISNHLYFYWYRQILGQKVEFLVSFYNNEISEKSEIFDDQFSVERPDGSNFTLKIRSTKLEDSAMYFCASSDRGAGTEAFFGQGTRLTVV.